This T cell receptor beta chain was found in a study of blood T cell repertoires in COVID-19. Across the study: Collection of acute and convalescent COVID-19 samples took place in the United States, Italy and Spain.

Participants came from some 23 US areas, aged roughly 18 to 95 years. Cohort 3 recovered donors had two negative PCRs, clearance, or symptom resolution. Only in-frame clones appear in the TCRdb table, and some are missing; sequencing was by immunoSEQ multiplex PCR. The profile shows 150,000 to 200,000 clones, roughly 90% of them singletons. Germline-derived CDR1 and CDR2 are MNHEY and SMNVEV (reference sequence). J lost 4 bases, V lost 7 bases, and 10 bases had no gene match. CDR3 length: 15 residues. This TCR was sampled from a woman aged 45-65 years who had recovered from COVID-19. The J gene is TRBJ2-1, the V gene TRBV27, with 7 positions matching TRBD2. The specimen was PBMCs or T cells enriched from blood (not recorded which). In DNA, the CDR3 is TGTGCCAGCAACTCCGGGACTAACCATTACAATGAGCAGTTCTTC. Translated: CASNSGTNHYNEQFF.